These 32 T cell receptor beta chains share one sample of origin, sequenced in a study of T cell repertoires in cytomegalovirus infection. These receptors lack a known antigen. TCRdb passed the reads through MiXCR, listing each CDR3 protein once. This sample has roughly 920,000 distinct CDR3 sequences, with less than 40% found just once. Source: cultured CD8+ T cells from PBMCs, taken from culture after CMV antigen stimulation. Source of these receptors: a human donor in good health (CMV status not recorded). Some clones in this sample may be carry-over from other donors' samples.

In its sample, this clonotype was seen many times. The CDR3 sequence: CASSLAERGYTF. CDR3 nucleotides: TGTGCCAGCAGCTTAGCTGAGCGGGGCTACACCTTC. The chain couples TRBV7-9 to TRBJ1-2; D gene uncertain. The CDR3 extends over 12 amino acids. Per germline, CDR1 SEHNR and CDR2 FQNEAQ (reference sequence). With 0 bases removed from V and 8 bases from J, the gap between germline ends came to 7 bases. Combining the CDR3 with reference TRBV7-9 and TRBJ1-2 gives the whole variable domain DTGVSQNPRHKITKRGQNVTFRCDPISEHNRLYWYRQTLGQGPEFLTYFQNEAQLEKSRLLSDRFSAERPKGSFSTLEIQRTEQGDSAMYLCASSLAERGYTFGSGTRLTVV.

This chain uses TRBV19 with TRBJ1-5; D is possibly TRBD1 (5 bases). CDR1 LNHDA and CDR2 SQIVND come from the germline V gene (reference sequence). The CDR3 has 18 residues. With 1 base removed from V and 2 bases from J, the gap between germline ends came to 18 bases. CDR3 loop: CASSIVLSVGGGNQPQHF. For the CDR3, the DNA is TGTGCCAGTAGTATAGTACTGTCCGTTGGGGGGGGCAATCAGCCCCAGCATTTT.

CDR3 in DNA: TGTGCCAGCAGATTAAGCTCCAATCAGCCCCAGCATTTT. Protein sequence: CASRLSSNQPQHF. The chain links TRBV12-3 or TRBV12-4 to TRBJ1-5; no reliable D call. V gave up 6 bases and J gave up 3 bases, with 9 bases separating them. The CDR3 covers 13 residues.

The chain is built from TRBV29-1 and TRBJ2-1; 7 nucleotides agree with TRBD2. Germline loops: CDR1 SQVTM, CDR2 ANQGSEA. CDR3 length equals 16 residues. The V and J ends lost 4 bases and 0 bases, in that order; junction bases with no gene match: 9. The CDR3 DNA sequence: TGCAGCGTTGTTGGGCTAGCGGTGAGCTCCTACAATGAGCAGTTCTTC. Amino acids: CSVVGLAVSSYNEQFF.

The rearrangement joins TRBV10-3 to TRBJ2-1; D is perhaps TRBD1 (5 bases). The germline CDR1 and CDR2 sequences are ENHRY and SYGVKD. V was shortened by 4 bases and J by 0 bases, with 10 bases between the two germline ends. The length of the CDR3 is 15 residues. The CDR3 reads CAISGETDSYNEQFF. CDR3 bases: TGTGCCATCAGTGGAGAGACAGACTCCTACAATGAGCAGTTCTTC.

This clonotype was seen more than once but under ten times. This chain joins TRBV27 and TRBJ2-1, with 9 positions matching TRBD2. Germline V gene lookup returns CDR1 MNHEY and CDR2 SMNVEV (reference sequence). This CDR3 has 15 amino acids. V shed 2 bases and J 8 bases; nucleotides not matched to a gene: 7. CDR3 in DNA: TGTGCCAGCAGTTTAGCAGCGGGGGGCCGTCATGAGCAGTTCTTC. This gives the protein CASSLAAGGRHEQFF.

The J gene is TRBJ2-1, the V gene TRBV6-5; 8 bases match TRBD2. Germline assignment: CDR1 MNHEY and CDR2 SVGAGI. The CDR3 runs 16 residues. J was trimmed by 7 bases and V by 0 bases; bases with no gene match: 8. The chain's CDR3 is CASSYSFSGAGNEQFF. The CDR3 region has the DNA TGTGCCAGCAGTTACTCTTTTAGCGGGGCGGGAAATGAGCAGTTCTTC.

The V gene is TRBV27, the J gene TRBJ2-6; TRBD1 or TRBD2 may be the D gene (5 bases each). CDR1 is MNHEY and CDR2 is SMNVEV in the germline V gene (reference sequence). V was pared by 5 bases and J by 2 bases, with 10 bases between. The CDR3 has 15 amino acids. CDR3 nucleotides: TGTGCCAGCAGTGCTAGGGGAGCTGGGGCCAACGTCCTGACTTTC. It translates to CASSARGAGANVLTF.

This clonotype was counted once. CDR3 DNA: TGCAGTGCTCGAAACCGGGACAGGGGGCTTGATGAGCAGTTCTTC. It translates to CSARNRDRGLDEQFF. V usage is TRBV20-1 and J usage is TRBJ2-1; 12 nucleotides line up with TRBD1. Losses at the gene ends were 5 bases for V and 8 bases for J; bases not matched to a gene: 10. From germline, CDR1 is DFQATT and CDR2 SNEGSKA (reference sequence). This CDR3 comprises 15 residues.

This clonotype came up many times. The V and J genes are TRBV7-8 and TRBJ1-2; perhaps TRBD1 as D (5 bases). This CDR3 is 13 amino acids long. Germline V gene sequence: CDR1 SGHVS, CDR2 FQNEAQ. V was cut by 1 base and J by 8 bases, with 11 bases left in between. CDR3 loop: CASSLGQGEGYTF. CDR3 bases: TGTGCCAGCAGCTTAGGGCAGGGCGAGGGCTACACCTTC.

This clonotype has ten or more counts. V is TRBV7-9 and J is TRBJ2-2; a weak D match, TRBD2 (6 bases). The ends were cut back, 5 bases at V and 2 bases at J, with 9 bases in the middle. The CDR3 totals 14 residues. The germline V gene has CDR1 SEHNR and CDR2 FQNEAQ (reference sequence). The CDR3 is CASSGGLNTGELFF. CDR3 nucleotides: TGTGCCAGCAGCGGGGGACTTAACACCGGGGAGCTGTTTTTT.

For this clonotype: A read error may be the cause here, since a much bigger clone is one base away. The chain couples TRBV7-2 to TRBJ2-1, with D possibly being TRBD1 (5 bases). The CDR3 covers 14 residues. V was trimmed by 5 bases and J by 7 bases, leaving 15 bases between them. Germline loops: CDR1 SGHTA, CDR2 FQGNSA. The CDR3 nucleotides are TGTACCAGCAGCGAGGTCCCCAGGGTAAATGAGCAGTTCTTC. Amino acids: CTSSEVPRVNEQFF.

This clonotype was seen ten or more times. This chain links TRBV7-8 with TRBJ1-5; D unclear. CDR1 and CDR2 (germline): SGHVS, FQNEAQ. The CDR3 loop spans 15 amino acids. V dropped 0 bases and J dropped 4 bases, with 10 bases sitting between them. In DNA, the CDR3 is TGTGCCAGCAGCTTAGCAACCGGCTCGAATCAGCCCCAGCATTTT. It translates to CASSLATGSNQPQHF.

V and J are TRBV10-3 and TRBJ2-1, with D unresolved. The V end was cut by 9 bases, the J end by 9 bases, with 9 bases between. Germline values: CDR1 ENHRY, CDR2 SYGVKD. The CDR3 consists of 10 residues. The CDR3 region is CAIGGFEQFF. The DNA of the CDR3 is TGTGCCATTGGTGGTTTTGAGCAGTTCTTC.

The J gene is TRBJ1-1, the V gene TRBV7-9; D not certain. CDR1 and CDR2 from the germline V gene are SEHNR and FQNEAQ (reference sequence). V was cut by 5 bases and J by 5 bases, with 6 bases left in between. This CDR3 is built from 11 residues. CDR3 residues: CASSETTEAFF. The CDR3 DNA is TGTGCCAGCAGCGAGACTACTGAAGCTTTCTTT.

This clonotype was seen once. The chain joins TRBV10-3 to TRBJ2-2; TRBD2 matches at 8 bases. V lost 11 bases to trimming and J lost 2 bases; unmatched junction nucleotides: 16. This CDR3 comprises 17 residues. Germline CDR1 reads ENHRY; CDR2 reads SYGVKD. In nucleotides, the CDR3 is TGTGCCGCCATAACCCCGGCGGGGGGAATCAACACCGGGGAGCTGTTTTTT. This codes for CAAITPAGGINTGELFF.

In its sample, this clonotype was seen a few times. V usage is TRBV19 and J usage is TRBJ1-5; no clear D gene. CDR3 length: 14 amino acids. Germline CDR1 and CDR2: LNHDA and SQIVND (reference sequence). The ends were cut back, 3 bases at V and 7 bases at J, with 13 bases in the middle. The CDR3, as DNA: TGTGCCAGTAGTATTCCCGCGGGCGGGCAGCCCCAGCATTTT. It is translated as CASSIPAGGQPQHF.

There are a few counts of this clonotype. The chain links TRBV7-8 to TRBJ2-1, with 8 nucleotides matching TRBD2. The germline gives CDR1 SGHVS, CDR2 FQNEAQ. The ends lost 1 base at V and 0 bases at J; junction bases unmatched: 5. The CDR3 loop spans 17 amino acids. Here the CDR3 reads CASSLEGSGDSYNEQFF. In DNA form, the CDR3 reads TGTGCCAGCAGCTTAGAAGGTAGCGGGGACTCCTACAATGAGCAGTTCTTC. The full variable domain, with the rest looked up from reference TRBV7-8 and TRBJ2-1, is GAGVSQSPRYKVAKRGQDVALRCDPISGHVSLFWYQQALGQGPEFLTYFQNEAQLDKSGLPSDRFFAERPEGSVSTLKIQRTQQEDSAVYLCASSLEGSGDSYNEQFFGPGTRLTVL.

The chain links TRBV18 to TRBJ1-6, with 7 bases lining up with TRBD1. V lost 6 bases to trimming and J lost 0 bases; unmatched junction nucleotides: 8. Germline values: CDR1 KGHSH, CDR2 LQKENI. The CDR3 extends over 17 amino acids. Here the CDR3 reads CASSLGQESSYNSPLHF. CDR3 in DNA: TGTGCCAGCTCCCTCGGACAGGAAAGCTCCTATAATTCACCCCTCCACTTT.

V is TRBV27 and J is TRBJ1-6, with 7 bases identical to TRBD1. V shed 4 bases, J shed 7 bases, and the junction held 7 bases outside the gene matches. This CDR3 spans 15 amino acids. Germline V CDR1 and CDR2: MNHEY, SMNVEV (reference sequence). This chain's CDR3 is CASSSRDRPNSPLHF. The CDR3 nucleotides read TGTGCCAGCAGTTCCCGGGACAGACCAAATTCACCCCTCCACTTT.

This clonotype has more than one count but fewer than ten. The gene calls are TRBV6-2 or TRBV6-3 and TRBJ1-1; D ambiguous. CDR3 size: 16 residues. The V gene lost 3 bases and the J gene lost 1 base, with 15 bases spanning the gap. Germline V gives CDR1 MNHEY, CDR2 SVGEGT. In DNA form, the CDR3 reads TGTGCCAGCAGTTATGGTAGACCTCCCTGGAACACTGAAGCTTTCTTT. It translates to CASSYGRPPWNTEAFF.

As concerns this clonotype: The junction departs from germline at one end; a sequencing error may be responsible. The rearrangement joins TRBV10-3 to TRBJ1-6, with D unclear. The germline V gene encodes CDR1 ENHRY and CDR2 SYGVKD. The CDR3 covers 14 residues. CDR3 nucleotide sequence: TGTGCCATCAATGAGTCTGACGGAAATTCACCCCTCCACTTT. Translated, it gives CAINESDGNSPLHF.

The rearrangement joins TRBV3-1 to TRBJ2-1; D may be TRBD1 or TRBD2 (6 bases each). Germline-derived CDR1 and CDR2 are LGHDT and YNNKEL (reference sequence). The V end lost 1 base, the J end lost 8 bases, and 15 bases lay between the germline ends. CDR3 length equals 15 residues. CDR3 protein: CASSQGGGKGDEQFF. CDR3 DNA: TGTGCCAGCAGCCAAGGTGGAGGGAAGGGGGATGAGCAGTTCTTC.

This rearrangement joins TRBV6-1 to TRBJ2-3, with D possibly matching TRBD1 (6 bases). The germline V and J ends were trimmed by 3 bases and 2 bases, with 12 bases remaining between them. The germline gives CDR1 MNHNS, CDR2 SASEGT. The CDR3 sequence is 15 residues long. CDR3 protein: CASSDEGVNTDTQYF. For the CDR3, the DNA is TGTGCCAGCAGTGATGAGGGGGTCAACACAGATACGCAGTATTTT.

V and J are TRBV4-1 and TRBJ2-3; tentatively, D is TRBD2 (6 bases). Germline CDR1 is MGHRA and CDR2 is YSYEKL. The germline V and J ends were trimmed by 8 bases and 2 bases, with 11 bases remaining between them. This CDR3 is 13 amino acids long. CDR3 sequence reads: CASWGLDTDTQYF. CDR3 DNA: TGCGCCAGCTGGGGACTTGACACAGATACGCAGTATTTT.

The chain recombines TRBV24-1 with TRBJ2-2; D gene unclear. From germline, CDR1 is KGHDR and CDR2 SFDVKD. The CDR3 consists of 14 residues. Between the trimmed V and J ends, which lost 3 bases and 5 bases, there was a span of 9 bases. The CDR3 reads CATSDPRVTGELFF. The CDR3 bases are TGTGCCACCAGTGATCCAAGGGTTACCGGGGAGCTGTTTTTT.

The chain combines TRBV5-1 with TRBJ2-2, with TRBD2 matching over 10 bases. V lost 2 bases and J lost 3; bases outside the gene matches: 4. The CDR3 is 16 amino acids. From germline, CDR1 is SGHRS and CDR2 YFSETQ. The CDR3 DNA reads as TGCGCCAGCAGCTTTTCTAGCGGGAGATACACCGGGGAGCTGTTTTTT. Residues: CASSFSSGRYTGELFF.

The chain uses TRBV6-5 and TRBJ2-2, with 10 bases that match TRBD1. Germline lookup yields CDR1 MNHEY and CDR2 SVGAGI. Trimming cost V 6 bases and J 7 bases; bases outside gene matches: 2. The CDR3 has 13 amino acids. The CDR3 bases are TGTGCCAGCAGGACAGGGGGCATCGGGGAGCTGTTTTTT. Its protein product is CASRTGGIGELFF.

As DNA, the CDR3 is TGTGCCAGTAGTGCTACATTTTCCTCCTACAATGAGCAGTTCTTC. Protein: CASSATFSSYNEQFF. V is TRBV19 and J is TRBJ2-1; no clear D gene. Germline V CDR1 and CDR2: LNHDA, SQIVND (reference sequence). The CDR3 extends over 15 amino acids. Trimming took 5 bases from V and 0 from J, leaving 11 bases between them.

This chain connects TRBV5-5 to TRBJ2-3; 10 nucleotides agree with TRBD2. Trimming took 4 bases from V and 6 from J; bases not matched to a gene: 5. The CDR3 consists of 14 residues. The germline CDR1 and CDR2 sequences are SGHKS and YYEKEE (reference sequence). CDR3 bases: TGTGCCAGCAGCCATCTAGCGGGGGTGGATACGCAGTATTTT. This sequence encodes CASSHLAGVDTQYF.

The sample holds a few counts of this clonotype. V usage is TRBV7-6 and J usage is TRBJ1-2; the match to TRBD1 covers 11 bases. Germline V lookup: CDR1 SGHVS, CDR2 FNYEAQ. This CDR3 has 15 residues. After removal of 0 bases from V and 6 bases from J, the junction contained 3 bases not matched to a gene. The CDR3 sequence is CASSLADRGRDGYTF. The DNA of the CDR3 is TGTGCCAGCAGCTTAGCGGACAGGGGGCGGGATGGCTACACCTTC.

This clonotype was seen ten or more times. V gene TRBV7-2 combines with J gene TRBJ2-2; D call uncertain. The CDR3 covers 12 residues. Trimming took off 4 bases at V and 0 bases at J, with 0 bases between the two ends. Germline V gene sequence: CDR1 SGHTA, CDR2 FQGNSA. In DNA form, the CDR3 reads TGTGCCAGCAGCTCGAACACCGGGGAGCTGTTTTTT. Its protein product is CASSSNTGELFF.